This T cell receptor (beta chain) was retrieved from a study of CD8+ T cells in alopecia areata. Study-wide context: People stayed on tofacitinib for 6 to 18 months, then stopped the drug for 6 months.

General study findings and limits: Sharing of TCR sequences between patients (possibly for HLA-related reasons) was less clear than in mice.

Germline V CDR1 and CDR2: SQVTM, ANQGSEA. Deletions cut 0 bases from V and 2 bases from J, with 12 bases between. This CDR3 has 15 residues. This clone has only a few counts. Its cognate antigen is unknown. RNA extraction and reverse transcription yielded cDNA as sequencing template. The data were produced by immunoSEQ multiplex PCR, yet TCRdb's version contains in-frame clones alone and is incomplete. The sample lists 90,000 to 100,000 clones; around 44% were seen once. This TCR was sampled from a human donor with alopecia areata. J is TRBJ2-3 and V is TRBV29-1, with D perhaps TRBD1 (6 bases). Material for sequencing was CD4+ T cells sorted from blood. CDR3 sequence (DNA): TGCAGCGTTGAAGATCGGGGACAACTCACAGATACGCAGTATTTT. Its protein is CSVEDRGQLTDTQYF.